These T cell receptor beta chains were read from a single sample in a study of regulatory T cells in long-lasting Graves disease. Each CDR3 protein gets one entry after TCRdb re-called the multiplex PCR reads with MiXCR. The sample carries 400,000 to 500,000 distinct CDR3 sequences, 15% recorded once. Separately, the same data were catalogued under a study of T cells in Graves' hyperthyroidism and ophthalmopathy.

Sequences were derived from peripheral blood mononuclear cells (PBMCs), sampled at new diagnosis, from a patient treated with antithyroid drugs. The source is a woman aged 40 to 50 with Graves disease. The CDR3 runs from the conserved cysteine through the conserved F or W. Each record gives: D gene, J gene, V gene, clone size, CDR3 DNA, CDR3 protein. The D gene is left open where the match is weak. Some rows have no size entry. The others give once, few or many, or a class for an expanded clone.

. TRBJ2-7 TRBV13 . TGTGCCAGCAGCCAGCCCCCCGGGACCAAGACCTACGAGCAGTACTTC CASSQPPGTKTYEQYF
. TRBJ2-1 TRBV28 many TGTGCCAGCAGACTCTCCACAGTAAGTGAGCAGTTCTTC CASRLSTVSEQFF
TRBD1 TRBJ1-5 TRBV19 . TGTGCCAGTAGTAGGACAGGGGGCAGATCCCAGCATTTT CASSRTGGRSQHF
. TRBJ2-3 TRBV3-1 . TGTGCCAGCAGCCAAGTGGTTCGGACAACCTTCGAAAGCACAGATACGCAGTATTTT CASSQVVRTTFESTDTQYF
. TRBJ2-1 TRBV7-9 many TGTGCCAGCAGCTTAGATTTCCAGAGCTCCTACAATGAGCAGTTCTTC CASSLDFQSSYNEQFF
TRBD1 TRBJ2-7 TRBV5-1 many TGCGCCAGCAGCGGGGACAGGGAGCCCTACGAGCAGTACTTC CASSGDREPYEQYF
TRBD2 TRBJ2-1 TRBV11-2 many TGTGCCAGCAGCCCCGGGACTAGCGGGATTCCATACAATGAGCAGTTCTTC CASSPGTSGIPYNEQFF
. TRBJ2-3 TRBV7-3 many TGTGCCAGCAGCTTATCCCCCGAACTAGGTGGGATTTGGAATACGCAGTATTTT CASSLSPELGGIWNTQYF
TRBD1 TRBJ2-1 TRBV4-1 few TGCGCCAGCAGCCATTTAGGACAGGGCTCCTACAATGAGCAGTTCTTC CASSHLGQGSYNEQFF
TRBD2 TRBJ2-1 TRBV14 many TGTGCCAGCAGCCCGTACTGGACTAGCGGGAGGATGTACAATGAGCAGTTCTTC CASSPYWTSGRMYNEQFF
. TRBJ2-3 TRBV13 few TGTGCCAGCAGCCTGCGGCGGGATCCCGATACGCAGTATTTT CASSLRRDPDTQYF
TRBD1 TRBJ1-4 TRBV6-1 . TGTGCCAGCAGACACTGGACAGGCGCTAATGAAAAACTGTTTTTT CASRHWTGANEKLFF
. TRBJ2-7 TRBV10-3 many TGTGCCATCAGTGAAAACGTGTACGAGCAGTACTTC CAISENVYEQYF
. TRBJ1-2 TRBV25-1 few TGTGCCAGCAGCAGGGGTCCCGGGGCTTTTGGCTACACCTTC CASSRGPGAFGYTF